The 24 T cell receptor beta chains listed next were all sequenced from one sample in a study of PD-1 blockade in classical Hodgkin lymphoma. Profiled with immunoSEQ multiplex PCR; TCRdb holds only in-frame clones, not every one. The sample gives about 19,000 clones, about 88% of which show up once; about 5% is in the top ten. The time point denotes: cycle 4 day 1 (C4D1), after less than 7 weeks of nivolumab. All patients relapsed after autologous stem cell transplantation, and brentuximab vedotin exposure varied. The investigators isolated CD8+ T cells from thawed PBMCs using magnetic negative selection. The specimen was CD8+ T cells from blood, collected before the fourth cycle of nivolumab. The origin of the receptors is a human donor with classical Hodgkin lymphoma.

The chain uses TRBV4-1 and TRBJ2-7; D is possibly TRBD1 (6 bases). V was shortened by 0 bases and J by 3 bases, with 15 bases between the two germline ends. The CDR3 is 16 residues long. In germline, CDR1 is MGHRA, CDR2 YSYEKL. The CDR3 region has the DNA TGCGCCAGCAGCCAAGATGGGGGCTCACTTGTCTACGAGCAGTACTTC. This gives the protein CASSQDGGSLVYEQYF.

This clone was seen once. The chain recombines TRBV27 with TRBJ2-5, with 8 bases lining up with TRBD2. V lost 7 bases and J lost 4; bases outside the gene matches: 11. CDR1 MNHEY and CDR2 SMNVEV come from the germline V gene (reference sequence). This CDR3 has 15 amino acids. The CDR3 spells CASKPNSGSRETQYF. The DNA of the CDR3 is TGTGCCAGCAAACCTAACAGCGGGAGTAGAGAGACCCAGTACTTC.

The rearrangement uses TRBV6-6 and TRBJ1-2, with 7 bases fitting TRBD1. The CDR3 sequence is 13 residues long. Germline CDR1 reads MNHNY; CDR2 reads SVGAGI (reference sequence). Trimming cost V 6 bases and J 4 bases; bases outside gene matches: 5. The CDR3: CASSATGPYGYTF. Written as DNA, the CDR3 is TGTGCCAGCAGCGCGACAGGGCCCTATGGCTACACCTTC.

This rearrangement joins TRBV7-3 to TRBJ2-1; 11 bases agree with TRBD2. The CDR3 is 16 residues long. Germline V gives CDR1 SGHTA, CDR2 FQGTGA. Losses at the gene ends were 5 bases for V and 8 bases for J; bases not matched to a gene: 11. The CDR3 nucleotides read TGTGCCAGCAGCACTCCTAGCGGGAGGCATAGGGATGAGCAGTTCTTC. Translating gives CASSTPSGRHRDEQFF.

The CDR3 reads CASSLGLGYEQYF. The DNA for the CDR3 is TGTGCCAGCAGTTTAGGACTCGGCTACGAGCAGTACTTC. V usage is TRBV27 and J usage is TRBJ2-7; D possibly corresponds to TRBD2 (5 bases). This CDR3 comprises 13 residues. Germline values: CDR1 MNHEY, CDR2 SMNVEV (reference sequence). V lost 2 bases to trimming and J lost 3 bases, with 8 bases between them.

This clone was seen just once. The genes are TRBV7-9 and TRBJ2-1; unclear D gene. CDR1 is SEHNR, CDR2 FQNEAQ, per germline (reference sequence). CDR3 length: 12 residues. V lost 5 bases and J 6 bases, leaving 8 bases between the germline ends. DNA of the CDR3: TGTGCCAGCAGCCCAGGCCCCAATGAGCAGTTCTTC. Translating gives CASSPGPNEQFF.

The chain combines TRBV28 with TRBJ2-1; 7 nucleotides align to TRBD1. The CDR3 loop spans 17 amino acids. Germline CDR1 is MDHEN and CDR2 is SYDVKM. With 4 bases clipped from V and 4 bases from J, the junction kept 13 bases outside the gene matches. CDR3 coding DNA: TGTGCCAGCAGTTCCCCCCCCGGGACAGTCTGGTACAATGAGCAGTTCTTC. Translating it yields CASSSPPGTVWYNEQFF.

This rearrangement joins TRBV27 to TRBJ1-5, with D hard to call. Deletions cut 2 bases from V and 4 bases from J, with 9 bases between. CDR1 is MNHEY and CDR2 is SMNVEV in the germline V gene (reference sequence). This CDR3 has 14 amino acids. The CDR3 DNA reads TGTGCCAGCAGTTTAGGGGTAAGAAATCAGCCCCAGCATTTT. It yields the protein CASSLGVRNQPQHF.

This chain links TRBV6-6 with TRBJ2-1; 10 positions agree with TRBD2. Trimming at V came to 2 bases and at J to 4 bases, leaving 2 bases not matched to a gene. The CDR3 runs 15 residues. Germline lookup yields CDR1 MNHNY and CDR2 SVGAGI (reference sequence). CDR3 in DNA: TGTGCCAGCAGTTACCGGACTAGCGGTTACAATGAGCAGTTCTTC. It encodes CASSYRTSGYNEQFF.

The chain employs TRBV4-1 and TRBJ2-7; D possibly uses TRBD1 or TRBD2 (6 bases each). Trimming pared 6 bases from V and 7 bases from J, leaving 13 bases between. In germline, CDR1 is MGHRA, CDR2 YSYEKL. The CDR3 runs to 12 residues. The CDR3 is CASSPIGGEQYF. The CDR3 nucleotides read TGCGCCAGCAGTCCAATAGGGGGGGAGCAGTACTTC.

The V gene is TRBV30, the J gene TRBJ1-1; D might be TRBD1 (5 bases). Looked up from germline, CDR1 is GTSNPN and CDR2 is SVGIG (reference sequence). V was clipped by 6 bases and J by 0 bases, with 20 bases between them. The CDR3 spans 16 residues. CDR3 DNA: TGTGCCTGCTTGGGTTGGGGGGAGGATTTGAACACTGAAGCTTTCTTT. Its protein product is CACLGWGEDLNTEAFF. The complete variable domain, with remaining parts taken from reference TRBV30 and TRBJ1-1, reads SQTIHQWPATLVQPVGSPLSLECTVEGTSNPNLYWYRQAAGRGLQLLFYSVGIGQISSEVPQNLSASRPQDRQFILSSKKLLLSDSGFYLCACLGWGEDLNTEAFFGQGTRLTVV.

The rearrangement links TRBV30 to TRBJ2-7; D call uncertain. The CDR3 has 11 amino acids. Looked up from germline, CDR1 is GTSNPN and CDR2 is SVGIG (reference sequence). Trimming cost V 2 bases and J 2 bases, with 4 bases left between them. CDR3 loop: CAWSMAYEQYF. CDR3 in DNA: TGTGCCTGGAGTATGGCCTACGAGCAGTACTTC.

This clone showed up just a few times. This chain uses TRBV27 with TRBJ2-2, with 9 bases lining up with TRBD2. After removal of 4 bases from V and 2 bases from J, the junction contained 8 bases not matched to a gene. CDR3 length: 17 residues. Germline V gene sequence: CDR1 MNHEY, CDR2 SMNVEV (reference sequence). The CDR3 nucleotides read TGTGCCAGCAGTTCGCGGCGGGAGGGTCCTAACACCGGGGAGCTGTTTTTT. Translated, it gives CASSSRREGPNTGELFF.

The V gene is TRBV27, the J gene TRBJ1-4; 7 bases align to TRBD1. Germline lookup yields CDR1 MNHEY and CDR2 SMNVEV (reference sequence). This CDR3 contains 18 residues. J was trimmed by 0 bases and V by 2 bases; bases with no gene match: 9. The CDR3 nucleotides are TGTGCCAGCAGTTTACCGAGGGGGCGTAGTGCAACTAATGAAAAACTGTTTTTT. Protein sequence: CASSLPRGRSATNEKLFF. Full variable domain (outside the CDR3, taken from reference TRBV27 and TRBJ1-4): EAQVTQNPRYLITVTGKKLTVTCSQNMNHEYMSWYRQDPGLGLRQIYYSMNVEVTDKGDVPEGYKVSRKEKRNFPLILESPSPNQTSLYFCASSLPRGRSATNEKLFFGSGTQLSVL.

The chain couples TRBV28 to TRBJ2-7; D unresolved. In germline, CDR1 is MDHEN, CDR2 SYDVKM. V was clipped by 7 bases and J by 4 bases, with 8 bases between them. The CDR3 loop spans 11 amino acids. The CDR3 DNA sequence: TGTGCCAGCACAACGACTTACGAGCAGTACTTC. The encoded protein is CASTTTYEQYF.

The V gene is TRBV28, the J gene TRBJ1-2; no reliable D call. CDR3 size: 13 residues. Germline V gene data show CDR1 as MDHEN and CDR2 as SYDVKM. V was cut by 2 bases and J by 5 bases, with 9 bases left in between. This CDR3 reads CASSLVDNYGYTF. The DNA of the CDR3 is TGTGCCAGCAGTTTAGTAGACAATTATGGCTACACCTTC.

The rearrangement links TRBV9 to TRBJ2-7, with D possibly being TRBD1 (6 bases). Germline values: CDR1 SGDLS, CDR2 YYNGEE. The CDR3 length is 12 residues. Trimming cost V 4 bases and J 5 bases, with 10 bases left between them. CDR3 in DNA: TGTGCCAGCAGCCCACGACAGGACGAGCAGTACTTC. It translates to CASSPRQDEQYF.

The DNA of the CDR3 is TGTGCCGGCGAGGGGGAGTTCGGCTACACCTTC. This encodes CAGEGEFGYTF. V and J are TRBV28 and TRBJ1-2, with D perhaps TRBD1 (6 bases). V was pared by 11 bases and J by 8 bases, with 15 bases between. The CDR3 extends over 11 amino acids. In germline, CDR1 is MDHEN, CDR2 SYDVKM.

This clone was seen once. The V and J genes are TRBV7-9 and TRBJ2-1; D might be TRBD2 (6 bases). Trimming pared 5 bases from V and 2 bases from J, leaving 13 bases between. Germline-derived CDR1 and CDR2 are SEHNR and FQNEAQ (reference sequence). This CDR3 region has 15 residues. This CDR3 reads CASSPDGGTYNEQFF. DNA for the CDR3: TGTGCCAGCAGCCCAGATGGGGGGACCTACAATGAGCAGTTCTTC.

The chain links TRBV6-4 to TRBJ2-1, with 7 bases identical to TRBD2. The germline gives CDR1 MRHNA, CDR2 SNTAGT. Germline trimming cut 3 bases from V and 2 bases from J; bases unmatched to any gene: 13. The CDR3 extends over 18 amino acids. CDR3 sequence reads: CASSERGGSVVTYNEQFF. DNA of the CDR3: TGTGCCAGCAGTGAAAGGGGCGGGAGCGTTGTGACCTACAATGAGCAGTTCTTC.

The V call is TRBV7-9, the J call TRBJ2-2; 9 positions match TRBD2. This CDR3 has 15 amino acids. The V gene end was trimmed by 5 bases and the J gene end by 5 bases; junction bases not matched to a gene: 6. Germline CDR1 and CDR2: SEHNR and FQNEAQ (reference sequence). The CDR3 nucleotides are TGTGCCAGCAGCACCTGGCGGGAGGGGACCGGGGAGCTGTTTTTT. This translates into CASSTWREGTGELFF. The full variable domain, in which reference TRBV7-9 and TRBJ2-2 provide the parts outside the CDR3, is DTGVSQNPRHKITKRGQNVTFRCDPISEHNRLYWYRQTLGQGPEFLTYFQNEAQLEKSRLLSDRFSAERPKGSFSTLEIQRTEQGDSAMYLCASSTWREGTGELFFGEGSRLTVL.

This clone was observed a few times. The V call is TRBV19, the J call TRBJ1-5, with 10 bases identical to TRBD1. After removal of 7 bases from V and 5 bases from J, the junction contained 8 bases not matched to a gene. Per the germline V gene, CDR1 is LNHDA and CDR2 is SQIVND (reference sequence). CDR3 length: 15 residues. In DNA, the CDR3 is TGTGCCAGTATTGGGACGACAGGGGGCGATCAGCCCCAGCATTTT. Amino acids: CASIGTTGGDQPQHF.

This chain links TRBV7-9 with TRBJ2-2; D tentatively fits TRBD1 or TRBD2 (5 bases each). Germline V gene lookup returns CDR1 SEHNR and CDR2 FQNEAQ (reference sequence). This CDR3 spans 17 amino acids. The germline V and J ends were trimmed by 6 bases and 2 bases, with 19 bases remaining between them. DNA for the CDR3: TGTGCCAGCAGTTCTACAAACCGGGGCTCAAACACCGGGGAGCTGTTTTTT. Its protein product is CASSSTNRGSNTGELFF.

This chain links TRBV5-1 with TRBJ2-3, with unresolved D. Germline V gene sequence: CDR1 SGHRS, CDR2 YFSETQ. The length of the CDR3 is 12 residues. Deletions cut 1 base from V and 6 bases from J, with 6 bases between. The CDR3 DNA follows: TGCGCCAGCAGCTTGAATGCTGATACGCAGTATTTT. It yields the protein CASSLNADTQYF. Combining the CDR3 with reference TRBV5-1 and TRBJ2-3 gives the whole variable domain KAGVTQTPRYLIKTRGQQVTLSCSPISGHRSVSWYQQTPGQGLQFLFEYFSETQRNKGNFPGRFSGRQFSNSRSEMNVSTLELGDSALYLCASSLNADTQYFGPGTRLTVL.